The rows below give T cell receptor beta chains drawn from one sample of a study of human T cells and chemical hapten exposure. TCRdb analysed the RACE reads with MiXCR anew, one entry per CDR3 protein. The profile shows 150,000 to 200,000 distinct CDR3 sequences, under 35% of them singletons. Specimen: whole blood, collected in connection with sensitization to the hapten diphenylcyclopropenone (DPC). Every receptor here comes from a woman between 25 and 40 years old with alopecia areata. Some clones in this sample may be carry-over from other donors' samples. Each CDR3 is given with its conserved first and last residue. The D gene is left open where the match is weak. The size of a clone is reported for some rows only, either as once, few or many, or as a class for expanded clones.

clone_size j_call v_call d_call cdr3_nt cdr3_aa
few TRBJ2-2 TRBV6-5 NA TGTGCCAGCAGTCCATACAGGAACACCGGGGAGCTGTTTTTT CASSPYRNTGELFF
few TRBJ2-1 TRBV12-3/TRBV12-4 NA TGTGCCAGCAGTTTCCCTTTGGGCAATGAGCAGTTCTTC CASSFPLGNEQFF
NA TRBJ2-5 TRBV29-1 NA TGCAGCGTTCTGACGAGTGTTGCAGAGACCCAGTACTTC CSVLTSVAETQYF
NA TRBJ1-1 TRBV7-3 NA TGTGCCAGCAGCCCAGGAGATGGCCGTGAAGCTTTCTTT CASSPGDGREAFF
few TRBJ2-7 TRBV20-1 TRBD2 TGCAGTGCTACACAAGGCGGGAGGGCCAGGGACGAGCAGTACTTC CSATQGGRARDEQYF
NA TRBJ1-2 TRBV4-3 NA TGCGCCAGCAGCCAAGATGGGCAAAATCCCCTCTATGGCTACACCTTC CASSQDGQNPLYGYTF
NA TRBJ2-3 TRBV7-9 TRBD2 TGTGCCAGCAGCTTGACTAGCGGGGTACGAATTCTGGATACGCAGTATTTT CASSLTSGVRILDTQYF
NA TRBJ1-5 TRBV28 TRBD1 TGTGCCAGCAGCCTGGACAGGGGAGTTGGCCAGCCCCAGCATTTT CASSLDRGVGQPQHF
once TRBJ2-1 TRBV6-1 TRBD1 TGTGCCAGCAGTGAAGCTCCCGGGACAGGGTTGAATGAGCAGTTCTTC CASSEAPGTGLNEQFF
NA TRBJ1-2 TRBV15 TRBD1 TGTGCCACCAGCCGACAGGGCTTCGGCTACACCTTC CATSRQGFGYTF
NA TRBJ1-5 TRBV4-2 NA TGTGCCAGCAGCCAAGATGGAGCAGGGTATAATCAGCCCCAGCATTTT CASSQDGAGYNQPQHF
NA TRBJ2-1 TRBV11-2 NA TGTGCCAGCAGCATCAGAACACCACCGATGCGCGATGAGCAGTTCTTC CASSIRTPPMRDEQFF
NA TRBJ2-3 TRBV6-1 NA TGTGCCAGCAGTCTCTTCTGGCGGGCGGACACAGATACGCAGTATTTT CASSLFWRADTDTQYF
NA TRBJ2-3 TRBV18 TRBD1 TGTGCCAGCTCACCACTCCGGGACAGGGGGCGCGGTTTCACAGATACGCAGTATTTT CASSPLRDRGRGFTDTQYF
few TRBJ2-1 TRBV3-1 NA TGTGCCAGCAGCCAAGGAGGTAACCGTTACAATGAGCAGTTCTTC CASSQGGNRYNEQFF
few TRBJ1-2 TRBV11-3 NA TGTGCCAGCAGCTTAGCCCTGGGAGTCGCGAGCGGCTACACCTTC CASSLALGVASGYTF
NA TRBJ2-1 TRBV10-3 NA TGTGCCATCAGTGAGAGGACATTTGGGGATGAGCAGTTCTTC CAISERTFGDEQFF
NA TRBJ1-1 TRBV20-1 TRBD1 TGCAGTGCCTTACAGGGGTCGTGGACTGAAGCTTTCTTT CSALQGSWTEAFF
few TRBJ1-2 TRBV28 TRBD1 TGTGCCAGCAGTTCCAGGGGGCTTTCCTATGGCTACACCTTC CASSSRGLSYGYTF
few TRBJ2-2 TRBV20-1 NA TGCAGTGCTAGAGGTCGATGGAACACCGGGGAGCTGTTTTTT CSARGRWNTGELFF
NA TRBJ1-1 TRBV10-3 NA TGTGCCATCAGTGAGTCGGGAGGGACTGAAGCTTTCTTT CAISESGGTEAFF
few TRBJ1-4 TRBV5-1 TRBD1 TGCGCCAGCCGGGGACAGGGGCCTGAAAAACTGTTTTTT CASRGQGPEKLFF